The 5 T cell receptor beta chains below were found in one sample sequenced in a study of T cells in Graves' hyperthyroidism and ophthalmopathy. RNA transcripts gave rise to amplified TCR beta CDR3 regions. With the HTBI primer set, the TCR CDR3 went through a first round of RT-PCR. TCRdb re-analysed the multiplex PCR reads in MiXCR, keeping a single row per CDR3 protein. Of approximately 560,000 distinct CDR3 sequences listed, approximately 14% were seen once; the top ten hold less than 9.5%. Sequencing was performed on blood. The source of these receptors is a woman aged 25 to 39 with Graves' hyperthyroidism.

This clonotype showed up just a few times. CDR3 nucleotides: TGTGCCAGCAGCCTCTACGGGGTTGGGTATGGCTACACCTTC. It translates to CASSLYGVGYGYTF. The chain carries TRBV9 and TRBJ1-2, with no clear D. The V gene's germline CDR1 is SGDLS and CDR2 YYNGEE. V was pared by 4 bases and J by 5 bases, with 15 bases between. CDR3 length: 14 residues.

In this sample, this clonotype turned up a few times. The V call is TRBV27, the J call TRBJ2-7, with TRBD2 identical over 14 bases. With V trimmed by 8 bases and J by 7 bases, 13 bases remained unmatched. Germline V gives CDR1 MNHEY, CDR2 SMNVEV (reference sequence). The CDR3 contains 16 residues. The DNA of the CDR3 is TGTGCCAGCTATGGACTAGCGGGAGGCCCTCGGGGAGAGCAGTACTTC. Protein sequence: CASYGLAGGPRGEQYF.

This chain uses TRBV19 with TRBJ2-6; 14 bases line up with TRBD2. CDR3 length: 19 residues. CDR1 is LNHDA and CDR2 is SQIVND in the germline V gene (reference sequence). J gave up 1 base and V 3 bases, and 5 bases lay outside the gene matches. The CDR3 coding sequence is TGTGCCAGTAGTATCGGACTAGCGGGAGGTTTATCTGGGGCCAACGTCCTGACTTTC. It yields the protein CASSIGLAGGLSGANVLTF.

Comments on this clonotype: This could be a read error, since a much larger clone is one nucleotide away. The chain links TRBV5-1 to TRBJ2-7; D is undetermined. The CDR3 extends over 14 amino acids. Germline V gene data show CDR1 as SGHRS and CDR2 as YFSETQ. V gave up 9 bases and J gave up 3 bases, with 19 bases separating them. This CDR3 is CAILNERKDYEQYF. The CDR3, as DNA: TGCGCCATCCTAAACGAACGCAAGGACTACGAGCAGTACTTC.

There are many counts of this clonotype. This chain links TRBV6-2 or TRBV6-3 with TRBJ2-2; 7 bases are a match to TRBD2. The CDR3 has 14 amino acids. The V gene's germline CDR1 is MNHEY and CDR2 SVGEGT. V lost 2 bases and J lost 8; bases outside the gene matches: 5. CDR3 protein: CASSYRGRGGELFF. CDR3 DNA sequence: TGTGCCAGCAGTTACCGCGGGAGAGGAGGGGAGCTGTTTTTT.